These 22 T cell receptor beta chains came from one sample sequenced in a study of T cells in Graves' hyperthyroidism and ophthalmopathy (dated by TCRdb to the late 2010s). Libraries were prepared through multiplex PCR. Sequencing was carried out with an Illumina HiSeq 2000. Amplification of TCR beta CDR3 regions was carried out from RNA transcripts. A first-round RT-PCR of the TCR CDR3 used the HTBI primer set with the Qiagen OneStep RT-PCR kit. The raw public data were reprocessed by TCRdb itself: fastp quality trimming at Q25, MiXCR clonotype calling, in-frame beta chains only. Rows with a matching CDR3 protein are joined into one entry that keeps the most common DNA and genes. The sample yields roughly 400,000 distinct CDR3 sequences; about 14% were counted once. Around 28% of the sample is taken by the ten largest. Sequencing was performed on blood. All receptors come from a man aged 50-60 years with Graves' ophthalmopathy.

This clonotype was recorded many times. The junction departs from germline at one end; a sequencing error may be responsible. The gene calls are TRBV30 and TRBJ2-3, with 10 bases that match TRBD2. Germline V gene sequence: CDR1 GTSNPN, CDR2 SVGIG (reference sequence). CDR3 length equals 14 residues. The CDR3, as DNA: TGTGCCTGGAGTGTAAGCGGGAGGGTCGATACGCGGTATTTT. This codes for CAWSVSGRVDTRYF.

The sample holds many counts of this clonotype. J is TRBJ1-2 and V is TRBV30, with a weak D call TRBD1 (5 bases). This CDR3 has 12 amino acids. The germline gives CDR1 GTSNPN, CDR2 SVGIG (reference sequence). V was shortened by 6 bases and J by 6 bases, with 14 bases between the two germline ends. CDR3 bases: TGTGCCTGCTCGGACGACAGAGATGGCTACACCTTC. Its protein product is CACSDDRDGYTF.

A few counts support this clonotype. The chain couples TRBV4-1 to TRBJ2-1, with 7 positions matching TRBD1. The CDR3 covers 16 residues. The junction had 8 bases not matched to a gene; V was cut back by 4 bases and J by 2 bases. Germline V CDR1 and CDR2: MGHRA, YSYEKL. The CDR3 DNA reads as TGCGCCAGCAGCCGTGGGCTACAGGGGACCTACAATGAGCAGTTCTTC. Translation: CASSRGLQGTYNEQFF.

This clonotype occurred a few times. V usage is TRBV5-1 and J usage is TRBJ2-1; 9 bases align to TRBD1. V gave up 6 bases and J gave up 8 bases; unmatched junction bases: 9. Germline V gene lookup returns CDR1 SGHRS and CDR2 YFSETQ. The length of the CDR3 is 14 residues. CDR3 coding DNA: TGCGCCAGCACCTCGGGACAGGGTTTCGATGAGCAGTTCTTC. It is translated as CASTSGQGFDEQFF.

This clonotype was observed many times. The chain employs TRBV5-1 and TRBJ2-7, with D possibly being TRBD2 (5 bases). Germline V CDR1 and CDR2: SGHRS, YFSETQ. The CDR3 runs 13 residues. Trimming stripped 5 bases from V and 0 bases from J, with 9 bases between. CDR3 DNA sequence: TGCGCCAGCAGTCGGACTCCCTCCTACGAGCAGTACTTC. Amino acid sequence: CASSRTPSYEQYF.

This clonotype was seen ten or more times. The CDR3 DNA reads as TGTGCCAGCAGCCAATCCCTAGCGGGAGTAGAGACCCAGTACTTC. Translating it yields CASSQSLAGVETQYF. The chain couples TRBV3-1 to TRBJ2-5; 10 nucleotides match TRBD2. Germline values: CDR1 LGHDT, CDR2 YNNKEL (reference sequence). V shed 2 bases and J 4 bases; nucleotides not matched to a gene: 4. The CDR3 runs to 15 residues.

This clonotype occurred once. This may arise from a read error, as a much more abundant clone is one base away. The rearrangement links TRBV29-1 to TRBJ2-1, with D perhaps assigned TRBD1 or TRBD2 (5 bases each). The end of the DNA is better explained by TRBJ2-7, so the J call may be wrong. The CDR3 extends over 13 amino acids. Germline values: CDR1 SQVTM, CDR2 ANQGSEA. CDR3 region: CSVDGAGYNEQYF. The CDR3 DNA is TGCAGCGTTGATGGGGCGGGCTACAATGAGCAGTACTTC.

This clonotype was recorded a few times. V usage is TRBV19 and J usage is TRBJ2-2; 13 bases match TRBD2. The germline V gene encodes CDR1 LNHDA and CDR2 SQIVND (reference sequence). CDR3 length: 18 amino acids. Germline trimming cut 6 bases from V and 4 bases from J; bases unmatched to any gene: 11. CDR3 region: CASRSTSGRNKSTGELFF. The DNA for the CDR3 is TGTGCCAGTAGATCGACTAGCGGGAGGAATAAGTCCACCGGGGAGCTGTTTTTT.

This clonotype was counted many times. At one of its ends the junction is not consistent with the germline gene, which may arise from a read error. V usage is TRBV11-2 and J usage is TRBJ1-2; TRBD1 is a possible D gene (6 bases). The germline V gene encodes CDR1 SGHAT and CDR2 FQNNGV. The CDR3 consists of 13 residues. The DNA of the CDR3 is TGTGCCAACAGCCGAAGGGACACAGGCAACTACACCTTC. This encodes CANSRRDTGNYTF.

On this clonotype itself: A read error may explain this, as a much larger clone is one base away. The CDR3 nucleotides read TGTGCCAGCAGCTATGGGACCACGGGGAAAGAGCAGTTCTTC. This codes for CASSYGTTGKEQFF. J is TRBJ2-1 and V is TRBV13; either TRBD1 or TRBD2 may supply D (5 bases each). Trimming took off 4 bases at V and 10 bases at J, with 17 bases between the two ends. Germline CDR1 and CDR2: PRHDT and FYEKMQ (reference sequence). This CDR3 is built from 14 residues.

Comment on this clonotype: A junction boundary mismatches the germline segment, possibly from a read error. This chain connects TRBV5-4 to TRBJ2-5; a possible D gene is TRBD2 (6 bases). CDR1 is SGHNT, CDR2 YYREEE, per germline (reference sequence). The CDR3 totals 14 residues. The CDR3 here is CASNLAGAGETQYF. The CDR3 coding sequence is TGTGCCAGCAACTTGGCCGGGGCGGGGGAGACCCAGTACTTC.

Regarding this clonotype: A much larger clone differs from this one at a single base, so this may be a read error. The V and J genes are TRBV28 and TRBJ2-1; D gene unclear. CDR1 is MDHEN and CDR2 is SYDVKM in the germline V gene. This CDR3 region has 15 residues. In nucleotides, the CDR3 is TGTGCCGGCAGGAACGGATGGGGCTCCTACAATGAGCAGTTCTTC. The encoded protein is CAGRNGWGSYNEQFF.

The rearrangement links TRBV4-2 to TRBJ2-5; D ambiguous. CDR3 size: 14 residues. V was clipped by 0 bases and J by 4 bases, with 9 bases between them. Germline V CDR1 and CDR2: LGHNA, YNFKEQ. The DNA of the CDR3 is TGTGCCAGCAGCCAAGATTCTCAGCGAGAGACCCAGTACTTC. It yields the protein CASSQDSQRETQYF.

This clonotype has at least ten counts. The gene calls are TRBV10-2 and TRBJ2-3, with a weak D call TRBD1 (5 bases). This CDR3 spans 12 amino acids. Between the trimmed V and J ends, which lost 4 bases and 4 bases, there was a span of 6 bases. The V gene's germline CDR1 is WSHSY and CDR2 SAAADI. The CDR3 coding sequence is TGCGCCAGCAGTGGGGGCCCAGATACGCAGTATTTT. It translates to CASSGGPDTQYF.

At least ten counts were recorded for this clonotype. V and J are TRBV27 and TRBJ2-3; 8 positions agree with TRBD2. Per germline, CDR1 MNHEY and CDR2 SMNVEV (reference sequence). The CDR3 is 18 amino acids. The junction had 14 bases not matched to a gene; V was cut back by 2 bases and J by 4 bases. The CDR3 region is CASSLGLAGTLRADTQYF. The CDR3 nucleotides are TGTGCCAGCAGTTTAGGGCTAGCGGGTACTCTTCGGGCAGATACGCAGTATTTT.

This clonotype was found a few times. The chain carries TRBV6-5 and TRBJ2-1; D is perhaps TRBD2 (5 bases). Germline V CDR1 and CDR2: MNHEY, SVGAGI. The CDR3 covers 15 residues. V was trimmed by 6 bases and J by 3 bases, leaving 15 bases between them. Written as DNA, the CDR3 is TGTGCCAGCAGAAACCCGAGGGAGAGCTACAATGAGCAGTTCTTC. Translation gives CASRNPRESYNEQFF.

This chain links TRBV19 with TRBJ2-4; tentative D call: TRBD2 (5 bases). The CDR3 spans 18 residues. V was clipped by 5 bases and J by 0 bases, with 20 bases between them. Germline CDR1 and CDR2: LNHDA and SQIVND (reference sequence). This CDR3 reads CASSPGVSPILAKNIQYF. CDR3 in DNA: TGTGCCAGTAGTCCCGGGGTCAGTCCGATACTAGCCAAAAACATTCAGTACTTC.

Remarks on this clonotype: A read error may explain this, as a much larger clone is one base away. The rearrangement joins TRBV6-2 or TRBV6-3 to TRBJ2-7, with 10 bases aligning to TRBD2. The CDR3 is 15 residues long. Germline CDR1 is MNHEY and CDR2 is SVGEGT. With V trimmed by 6 bases and J by 3 bases, 8 bases remained unmatched. This CDR3 reads CASRHGLAENYEQYF. For the CDR3, the DNA is TGTGCCAGCAGACACGGACTAGCGGAAAACTACGAGCAGTACTTC.

Notes on this clonotype: This may stem from a read error, because a much larger clone lies one nucleotide away. The chain is built from TRBV18 and TRBJ1-5, with no clear D. Germline V gene sequence: CDR1 KGHSH, CDR2 LQKENI. The CDR3 runs 15 residues. Trimming left V 0 bases short and J 4 bases short, with 10 bases between. DNA for the CDR3: TGTGCCAGCTCACCACCGAGGGCAAGGAATCAGCCCCAGCATTTT. It is translated as CASSPPRARNQPQHF.

In its sample, this clonotype was seen many times. The chain recombines TRBV20-1 with TRBJ1-1, with TRBD1 matching 7 bases. V trimming: 5 bases; J trimming: 6 bases; junction bases outside the gene matches: 3. This CDR3 region has 11 residues. CDR1 and CDR2 (germline): DFQATT, SNEGSKA (reference sequence). CDR3 residues: CSADRVPEAFF. CDR3 sequence (DNA): TGCAGTGCTGACAGGGTGCCTGAAGCTTTCTTT.

In regard to this clonotype: At one of its ends the junction is not consistent with the germline gene, which may arise from a read error. The chain joins TRBV5-6 to TRBJ1-1, with no clear D. This CDR3 is 15 amino acids long. The V gene's germline CDR1 is SGHDT and CDR2 YYEEEE. As DNA, the CDR3 is TGTGCCAGCAGCTTGATACCAGGAATGAACACTGAGGCTTTCTTT. Translated, it gives CASSLIPGMNTEAFF.

The rearrangement uses TRBV6-2 or TRBV6-3 and TRBJ2-5, with 7 bases fitting TRBD2. CDR3 length: 14 residues. CDR1 MNHEY and CDR2 SVGEGT come from the germline V gene. Germline trimming cut 3 bases from V and 4 bases from J; bases unmatched to any gene: 5. The DNA for the CDR3 is TGTGCCAGCAGTTATCAAGCGGGAATAGAGACCCAGTACTTC. This sequence encodes CASSYQAGIETQYF.